One sample yielded the 21 T cell receptor beta chains listed below, sequenced in a study of T cell changes during pregnancy in multiple sclerosis. Libraries were prepared by immunoSEQ multiplex PCR; TCRdb keeps only in-frame clonotypes and omits some of them. The top ten clones hold around 0.96% of a sample with about 75,000 clones, approximately 88% of them seen once. Sequenced here: peripheral blood, sampled in the first trimester of pregnancy. Every receptor here comes from a female donor in good health, enrolled as a control in a pregnancy study.

This rearrangement joins TRBV18 to TRBJ1-2; 9 bases are a match to TRBD1. CDR1 is KGHSH, CDR2 LQKENI, per germline. V was pared by 8 bases and J by 6 bases, with 19 bases of the junction left unmatched. The CDR3 sequence is 17 residues long. The CDR3 nucleotides are TGTGCCAGCACAAACGTCGGACAGGGGTTTGTTTTTAATGGCTACACCTTC. The encoded protein is CASTNVGQGFVFNGYTF.

The chain carries TRBV4-1 and TRBJ1-6; D is possibly TRBD1 (6 bases). Germline loops: CDR1 MGHRA, CDR2 YSYEKL. V was shortened by 1 base and J by 3 bases, with 7 bases between the two germline ends. The CDR3 has 15 amino acids. The CDR3 DNA follows: TGCGCCAGCAGCCAAGGGACAGACTATAATTCACCCCTCCACTTT. It yields the protein CASSQGTDYNSPLHF.

The chain has TRBV7-2 and TRBJ2-1; TRBD1 matches 11 bases. The CDR3 contains 15 residues. The germline gives CDR1 SGHTA, CDR2 FQGNSA. V gave up 3 bases and J gave up 8 bases; unmatched junction bases: 6. CDR3 protein: CASSLGQGVVHEQFF. The CDR3 DNA reads as TGTGCCAGCAGCTTGGGACAGGGGGTAGTCCATGAGCAGTTCTTC.

The chain links TRBV7-8 to TRBJ2-6, with 12 nucleotides matching TRBD2. This CDR3 is 17 amino acids long. Germline-derived CDR1 and CDR2 are SGHVS and FQNEAQ. J lost 2 bases, V lost 9 bases, and 8 bases had no gene match. The CDR3 nucleotides are TGTGCCAGTTCGACTAGCGGGAGAGGAACTGGGGCCAACGTCCTGACTTTC. As protein: CASSTSGRGTGANVLTF.

The V call is TRBV11-2, the J call TRBJ1-1; 10 bases fit TRBD1. Looked up from germline, CDR1 is SGHAT and CDR2 is FQNNGV. The V segment lost 4 bases and the J segment 6 bases; nucleotides outside the gene matches: 8. The CDR3 sequence is 15 residues long. The CDR3 sequence: CASSYTVGQGAEAFF. For the CDR3, the DNA is TGTGCCAGCAGCTACACAGTCGGACAGGGGGCTGAAGCTTTCTTT.

This clone was seen a single time. The chain has TRBV28 and TRBJ1-2, with a possible D match to TRBD1 (6 bases). CDR1 is MDHEN, CDR2 SYDVKM, per germline. The CDR3 length is 13 residues. The V gene lost 3 bases and the J gene lost 7 bases, with 12 bases spanning the gap. This CDR3 is CASSFYRAVGYTF. The DNA of the CDR3 is TGTGCCAGCAGTTTTTACAGGGCTGTTGGCTACACCTTC.

This clone has only one observation. This chain uses TRBV6-5 with TRBJ2-2, with TRBD2 matching 7 bases. Germline assignment: CDR1 MNHEY and CDR2 SVGAGI. The CDR3 covers 15 residues. With V trimmed by 6 bases and J by 1 base, 5 bases remained unmatched. The CDR3 DNA reads as TGTGCCAGCAGCTCTACTAGCGAGAACACCGGGGAGCTGTTTTTT. Amino acids: CASSSTSENTGELFF.

The V gene is TRBV27, the J gene TRBJ2-2; 10 nucleotides match TRBD1. This CDR3 spans 15 amino acids. In germline, CDR1 is MNHEY, CDR2 SMNVEV (reference sequence). J lost 4 bases, V lost 6 bases, and 5 bases had no gene match. CDR3 sequence: CASSPWTGGTGELFF. CDR3 in DNA: TGTGCCAGCAGCCCGTGGACAGGGGGCACCGGGGAGCTGTTTTTT.

The V call is TRBV7-2, the J call TRBJ2-7; 13 bases map to TRBD2. Germline V gene sequence: CDR1 SGHTA, CDR2 FQGNSA. The CDR3 contains 16 residues. The J segment lost 2 bases and the V segment lost 5 bases, leaving 6 bases of the junction unmatched. In DNA, the CDR3 is TGTGCCAGCAGCCTACGGACTAGCGGGGGTACCTACGAGCAGTACTTC. Translating it yields CASSLRTSGGTYEQYF.

This clone was observed a few times. This chain uses TRBV30 with TRBJ1-1, with TRBD1 matching 7 bases. CDR3 size: 14 residues. After removal of 5 bases from V and 1 base from J, the junction contained 7 bases not matched to a gene. From germline, CDR1 is GTSNPN and CDR2 SVGIG (reference sequence). DNA of the CDR3: TGTGCCTGGGATTACGGGACAGCGAACACTGAAGCTTTCTTT. Its translation: CAWDYGTANTEAFF.

The chain links TRBV7-2 to TRBJ2-1, with 16 positions matching TRBD2. J gave up 1 base and V 4 bases, and 7 bases lay outside the gene matches. This CDR3 region has 19 residues. Germline-derived CDR1 and CDR2 are SGHTA and FQGNSA. CDR3 protein: CASSSPGTSGRGSYNEQFF. The CDR3 region has the DNA TGTGCCAGCAGCTCGCCGGGGACTAGCGGGAGGGGGTCCTACAATGAGCAGTTCTTC.

J is TRBJ1-1 and V is TRBV28; 8 positions agree with TRBD1. The germline gives CDR1 MDHEN, CDR2 SYDVKM. The trim removed 3 bases at V and 5 bases at J, leaving 2 bases unmatched. The length of the CDR3 is 13 residues. The CDR3 sequence is CASSFTGGTEAFF. Written as DNA, the CDR3 is TGTGCCAGCAGTTTCACAGGGGGAACTGAAGCTTTCTTT.

The chain couples TRBV15 to TRBJ2-7, with a tentative D call TRBD1 (5 bases). V lost 5 bases, J lost 0 bases, and 11 bases lay in between. This CDR3 comprises 14 residues. Germline loops: CDR1 LNHNV, CDR2 YYDKDF (reference sequence). CDR3 in DNA: TGTGCCACCAGCCTTTCGACAGCCTCCTACGAGCAGTACTTC. This encodes CATSLSTASYEQYF. Looking up the rest from reference TRBV15 and TRBJ2-7 gives the full variable domain: DAMVIQNPRYQVTQFGKPVTLSCSQTLNHNVMYWYQQKSSQAPKLLFHYYDKDFNNEADTPDNFQSRRPNTSFCFLDIRSPGLGDTAMYLCATSLSTASYEQYFGPGTRLTVT.

The V and J genes are TRBV19 and TRBJ2-5; TRBD2 agrees at 8 bases. The CDR3 sequence is 14 residues long. Germline lookup yields CDR1 LNHDA and CDR2 SQIVND (reference sequence). V trimming: 3 bases; J trimming: 1 base; junction bases outside the gene matches: 1. In DNA, the CDR3 is TGTGCCAGTAGTATCGGGGGGGCCCAAGAGACCCAGTACTTC. Amino acids: CASSIGGAQETQYF.

This chain joins TRBV6-6 and TRBJ2-1, with D possibly matching TRBD2 (5 bases). V lost 6 bases and J 0 bases, leaving 9 bases between the germline ends. The CDR3 loop spans 14 amino acids. Per the germline V gene, CDR1 is MNHNY and CDR2 is SVGAGI (reference sequence). CDR3 protein: CASSEGNSYNEQFF. In DNA, the CDR3 is TGTGCCAGCAGCGAGGGAAACTCCTACAATGAGCAGTTCTTC.

This chain uses TRBV28 with TRBJ2-7; D gene unclear. Per germline, CDR1 MDHEN and CDR2 SYDVKM. Deletions cut 2 bases from V and 7 bases from J, with 6 bases between. The CDR3 consists of 11 residues. CDR3 in amino acids: CASSLTREQYF. The CDR3 bases are TGTGCCAGCAGTTTAACGAGGGAGCAGTACTTC. The full variable domain, in which reference TRBV28 and TRBJ2-7 provide the parts outside the CDR3, is DVKVTQSSRYLVKRTGEKVFLECVQDMDHENMFWYRQDPGLGLRLIYFSYDVKMKEKGDIPEGYSVSREKKERFSLILESASTNQTSMYLCASSLTREQYFGPGTRLTVT.

Here the CDR3 DNA reads TGTGCCACCAGCACCGGGACTAGCGGGGGAGAGACCCAGTACTTC. It specifies CATSTGTSGGETQYF. The chain combines TRBV15 with TRBJ2-5, with 14 bases matching TRBD2. This CDR3 is 15 amino acids long. In germline, CDR1 is LNHNV, CDR2 YYDKDF (reference sequence). J was trimmed by 4 bases and V by 4 bases; bases with no gene match: 2.

This chain connects TRBV7-8 to TRBJ2-3; 8 positions agree with TRBD2. J was trimmed by 4 bases and V by 5 bases; bases with no gene match: 8. This CDR3 is 15 amino acids long. Looked up from germline, CDR1 is SGHVS and CDR2 is FQNEAQ. CDR3 sequence: CASSLRGGRADTQYF. Written as DNA, the CDR3 is TGTGCCAGCAGCCTACGGGGGGGCCGCGCAGATACGCAGTATTTT. Using reference TRBV7-8 and TRBJ2-3 for the parts outside the CDR3, the full variable domain is GAGVSQSPRYKVAKRGQDVALRCDPISGHVSLFWYQQALGQGPEFLTYFQNEAQLDKSGLPSDRFFAERPEGSVSTLKIQRTQQEDSAVYLCASSLRGGRADTQYFGPGTRLTVL.

The V and J genes are TRBV7-9 and TRBJ1-2; perhaps TRBD1 as D (5 bases). The germline V and J ends were trimmed by 3 bases and 6 bases, with 17 bases remaining between them. Germline CDR1 and CDR2: SEHNR and FQNEAQ (reference sequence). The CDR3 covers 15 residues. CDR3 residues: CASSLGGTARNGYTF. The CDR3 nucleotides read TGTGCCAGCAGCTTGGGGGGGACGGCACGGAATGGCTACACCTTC. Looking up the rest from reference TRBV7-9 and TRBJ1-2 gives the full variable domain: DTGVSQNPRHKITKRGQNVTFRCDPISEHNRLYWYRQTLGQGPEFLTYFQNEAQLEKSRLLSDRFSAERPKGSFSTLEIQRTEQGDSAMYLCASSLGGTARNGYTFGSGTRLTVV.

This chain links TRBV7-9 with TRBJ1-6; D uncertain. V lost 2 bases to trimming and J lost 9 bases, with 5 bases between them. The germline gives CDR1 SEHNR, CDR2 FQNEAQ (reference sequence). This CDR3 comprises 12 residues. The CDR3 protein is CASSLSSSPLHF. DNA for the CDR3: TGTGCCAGCAGCTTATCTAGTTCACCCCTCCACTTT.

The rearrangement joins TRBV30 to TRBJ1-3; 9 bases align to TRBD1. The CDR3 is 15 amino acids. Germline V gives CDR1 GTSNPN, CDR2 SVGIG (reference sequence). V dropped 0 bases and J dropped 5; count of bases not matched to a gene: 5. DNA of the CDR3: TGTGCCTGGAGTGTGAACACAGGGGGCAGAAACACCATATATTTT. Translating gives CAWSVNTGGRNTIYF.